This T cell receptor beta chain is from a study of blood T cells in healthy people across ages. Next came a second PCR, run for about 7 to 12 cycles, which used a sample-barcoded 5' primer along with a J-beta primer mix. Using its own MiXCR run on the 5' RACE reads, TCRdb lists one record per CDR3 protein. Found here are some 700,000 distinct CDR3 sequences, around a fifth of them singletons; the top ten hold about 22%. V lost 6 bases to trimming and J lost 5 bases; unmatched junction nucleotides: 4. This CDR3 has 13 amino acids. This clonotype originated in a man aged 65 to 79 in good health. The rearrangement links TRBV12-3 or TRBV12-4 to TRBJ2-4; 7 nucleotides line up with TRBD2. The sequencing input was blood. CDR3 sequence: CASRYREENIQYF. The DNA of the CDR3 is TGTGCCAGCAGATATCGGGAGGAAAACATTCAGTACTTC.